Listed here are 24 T cell receptor beta chains from one sample, sequenced in a study of blood T cell repertoires in COVID-19. Here immunoSEQ multiplex PCR was the method, and the copy in TCRdb shows in-frame clones only, minus some. Altogether a few hundred thousand clones are present, under 85% being singletons, with the ten largest covering about 5%. Material for sequencing was PBMCs or T cells enriched from blood (not recorded which). All receptors derive from a woman aged 50 to 65 who had recovered from COVID-19.

The CDR3 loop is CATSRDLAAGEQYF. The CDR3, as DNA: TGTGCCACCAGCAGAGATCTGGCGGCCGGGGAGCAGTACTTC. The V call is TRBV15, the J call TRBJ2-7, with D uncertain. V gave up 0 bases and J gave up 7 bases, with 13 bases separating them. CDR3 length: 14 residues. CDR1 and CDR2 (germline): LNHNV, YYDKDF (reference sequence).

The J gene is TRBJ1-4, the V gene TRBV11-2; D unresolved. Between the trimmed V and J ends, which lost 3 bases and 0 bases, there was a span of 8 bases. Germline-derived CDR1 and CDR2 are SGHAT and FQNNGV. The CDR3 consists of 15 residues. In nucleotides, the CDR3 is TGTGCCAGCAGCTTTAGTCCTGCAACTAATGAAAAACTGTTTTTT. The encoded protein is CASSFSPATNEKLFF.

The rearrangement links TRBV5-8 to TRBJ2-2; TRBD1 aligns across 7 bases. The V and J ends lost 0 bases and 5 bases, in that order; junction bases with no gene match: 7. This CDR3 spans 16 amino acids. Germline CDR1 and CDR2: SGHTS and YDEGEE. CDR3 coding DNA: TGTGCCAGCAGCTTGGGTCAGACAGGGATTACCGGGGAGCTGTTTTTT. Protein: CASSLGQTGITGELFF.

This chain uses TRBV23-1 with TRBJ1-3; D is undetermined. TRBV23-1 is marked as an open reading frame, function uncertain. V was shortened by 3 bases and J by 1 base, with 10 bases between the two germline ends. CDR3 size: 15 residues. The CDR3: CASSHASGSGNTIYF. The CDR3 DNA reads TGCGCCAGCAGTCATGCATCCGGGTCTGGAAACACCATATATTTT.

The genes are TRBV7-9 and TRBJ1-2; no firm D call. The V gene lost 1 base and the J gene lost 6 bases, with 9 bases spanning the gap. The CDR3 is made up of 13 amino acids. Germline V gene data show CDR1 as SEHNR and CDR2 as FQNEAQ (reference sequence). The CDR3, as DNA: TGTGCCAGCAGCTTAGGAGGGCCCGATGGCTACACCTTC. Its translation: CASSLGGPDGYTF.

J is TRBJ2-3 and V is TRBV5-4; TRBD2 aligns across 10 bases. The ends lost 0 bases at V and 2 bases at J; junction bases unmatched: 3. This CDR3 has 16 amino acids. CDR1 and CDR2 from the germline V gene are SGHNT and YYREEE (reference sequence). For the CDR3, the DNA is TGTGCCAGCAGCTTGGGAAGCGGGGGGGCCACAGATACGCAGTATTTT. Translation gives CASSLGSGGATDTQYF.

The chain employs TRBV4-1 and TRBJ1-2, with D uncertain. The CDR3 is 14 residues long. V was pared by 1 base and J by 8 bases, with 14 bases between. Germline V gene data show CDR1 as MGHRA and CDR2 as YSYEKL. The CDR3, as DNA: TGCGCCAGCAGCCAAGCTGAGAGCCGGAGGGGCTACACCTTC. Translated: CASSQAESRRGYTF.

The V and J genes are TRBV6-5 and TRBJ2-5; 8 bases are shared with TRBD1. Germline V gene data show CDR1 as MNHEY and CDR2 as SVGAGI. The CDR3 extends over 15 amino acids. With V trimmed by 2 bases and J by 4 bases, 6 bases remained unmatched. The CDR3 here is CASSYTDRATETQYF. The CDR3 bases are TGTGCCAGCAGTTACACGGACAGGGCCACAGAGACCCAGTACTTC.

On this clone: Other DNA sequences from this sample encode an identical CDR3 as well. The rearrangement joins TRBV27 to TRBJ1-1; tentative D call: TRBD1 (6 bases). The CDR3 runs to 14 residues. The V gene lost 2 bases and the J gene lost 2 bases, with 9 bases spanning the gap. Per germline, CDR1 MNHEY and CDR2 SMNVEV (reference sequence). CDR3 DNA sequence: TGTGCCAGCAGTTTAGGACAGTCTAACACTGAAGCTTTCTTT. Its protein is CASSLGQSNTEAFF.

As concerns this clone: Distinct nucleotide sequences in the sample also encode this CDR3. The CDR3 loop is CAWSVPGLRSYEQYF. CDR3 nucleotides: TGTGCCTGGAGTGTACCGGGTCTCCGCTCCTACGAGCAGTACTTC. V gene TRBV30 combines with J gene TRBJ2-7, with D unclear. This CDR3 has 15 residues. The V end lost 0 bases, the J end lost 0 bases, and 12 bases lay between the germline ends. Germline V gene lookup returns CDR1 GTSNPN and CDR2 SVGIG (reference sequence).

On this clone: The sample holds other DNA sequences that translate to the same CDR3. The chain is built from TRBV12-3 or TRBV12-4 and TRBJ2-7; D is unclear. The CDR3 is 12 residues long. The ends were cut back, 2 bases at V and 3 bases at J, with 5 bases in the middle. CDR3 region: CASSLTGYEQYF. In nucleotides, the CDR3 is TGTGCCAGCAGTTTAACCGGCTACGAGCAGTACTTC.

V usage is TRBV6-2 or TRBV6-3 and J usage is TRBJ1-5; 7 bases are shared with TRBD1. V shed 5 bases, J shed 0 bases, and the junction held 7 bases outside the gene matches. The CDR3 totals 16 residues. Looked up from germline, CDR1 is MNHEY and CDR2 is SVGEGT. CDR3 nucleotides: TGTGCCAGCAGTCACGGGACAGTTAATAGCAATCAGCCCCAGCATTTT. This codes for CASSHGTVNSNQPQHF.

The J gene is TRBJ2-3, the V gene TRBV6-5; the D is unclear. This CDR3 comprises 13 residues. V was clipped by 8 bases and J by 0 bases, with 9 bases between them. The germline CDR1 and CDR2 sequences are MNHEY and SVGAGI. The CDR3 sequence: CASGPSSTDTQYF. The CDR3 nucleotides read TGTGCCAGCGGCCCCTCGAGCACAGATACGCAGTATTTT.

The chain joins TRBV7-3 to TRBJ1-5; the match to TRBD1 covers 7 bases. The germline V gene has CDR1 SGHTA and CDR2 FQGTGA. The trim removed 2 bases at V and 1 base at J, leaving 2 bases unmatched. The CDR3 totals 15 residues. The CDR3 DNA is TGTGCCAGCAGCTTATTGGGACAGAGCAATCAGCCCCAGCATTTT. It yields the protein CASSLLGQSNQPQHF.

The chain is built from TRBV6-6 and TRBJ2-7; 10 nucleotides agree with TRBD2. With 5 bases clipped from V and 0 bases from J, the junction kept 16 bases outside the gene matches. The CDR3 has 19 amino acids. CDR1 and CDR2 from the germline V gene are MNHNY and SVGAGI (reference sequence). The DNA for the CDR3 is TGTGCCAGCAGTCCCGCCGGGACTAGCGCCATTAGGAGCTCCTACGAGCAGTACTTC. It yields the protein CASSPAGTSAIRSSYEQYF.

CDR3 coding DNA: TGTGCCAGCAGCCGACTGATGGGGACTAGCGGCTACAATGAGCAGTTCTTC. Residues: CASSRLMGTSGYNEQFF. The chain has TRBV3-1 (or the pseudogene TRBV3-2) and TRBJ2-1; 11 nucleotides agree with TRBD2. This CDR3 has 17 residues. The germline V gene encodes CDR1 LGHDT and CDR2 YNNKEL (reference sequence). After removal of 4 bases from V and 3 bases from J, the junction contained 8 bases not matched to a gene.

The rearrangement joins TRBV2 to TRBJ1-6, with D possibly matching TRBD1 (5 bases). The CDR3 spans 13 residues. V gave up 10 bases and J gave up 5 bases, with 12 bases separating them. Germline values: CDR1 SNHLY, CDR2 FYNNEI. The CDR3 protein is CAIRQRDNSPLHF. CDR3 nucleotides: TGTGCCATCCGACAGCGAGATAATTCACCCCTCCACTTT.

The J gene is TRBJ2-1, the V gene TRBV4-2; 10 nucleotides match TRBD1. The CDR3 covers 15 residues. The V gene's germline CDR1 is LGHNA and CDR2 YNFKEQ. The junction had 6 bases not matched to a gene; V was cut back by 1 base and J by 9 bases. CDR3 DNA: TGTGCCAGCAGCCAAGTAGGGACAGGGGAAGGTGAGCAGTTCTTC. Translated, it gives CASSQVGTGEGEQFF.

This chain joins TRBV19 and TRBJ2-5; the D gene is possibly TRBD2 (5 bases). The length of the CDR3 is 15 residues. The germline gives CDR1 LNHDA, CDR2 SQIVND (reference sequence). Trimming took 5 bases from V and 7 from J, leaving 20 bases between them. CDR3 amino acids: CASSVGSAPSGTQYF. The DNA of the CDR3 is TGTGCCAGTAGTGTAGGGTCCGCCCCGAGCGGGACCCAGTACTTC.

This clone was counted between two and nine times. The J gene is TRBJ1-1, the V gene TRBV21-1; the table gives TRBD1 as D, unverified against the DNA. TRBV21-1 is a documented pseudogene. There are 16 residues in the CDR3. This CDR3 reads CASSKKRGTGNTEAFF. CDR3 sequence (DNA): TGTGCCAGCAGCAAAAAAAGGGGGACAGGGAACACTGAAGCTTTCTTT.

The chain combines TRBV9 with TRBJ2-1; 9 bases fit TRBD2. Per the germline V gene, CDR1 is SGDLS and CDR2 is YYNGEE. The V gene end was trimmed by 0 bases and the J gene end by 7 bases; junction bases not matched to a gene: 5. The CDR3 sequence is 15 residues long. The CDR3 DNA sequence: TGTGCCAGCAGCGTAGTGAGCGGGAGGCTTAATGAGCAGTTCTTC. The encoded protein is CASSVVSGRLNEQFF.

The chain is built from TRBV18 and TRBJ1-2, with no clear D. The CDR3 consists of 13 residues. In germline, CDR1 is KGHSH, CDR2 LQKENI. Trimming left V 2 bases short and J 1 base short, with 5 bases between. The CDR3 protein is CASSPGSNYGYTF. CDR3 in DNA: TGTGCCAGCTCACCAGGCAGTAACTATGGCTACACCTTC.

The CDR3 DNA is TGCGCCAGCAGCCAAGTCCTCAGGGATTCACCCCTCCACTTT. Translated, it gives CASSQVLRDSPLHF. The chain recombines TRBV4-1 with TRBJ1-6; possibly TRBD1 for D (5 bases). The CDR3 totals 14 residues. Germline CDR1 MGHRA, CDR2 YSYEKL. V dropped 1 base and J dropped 8 bases, with 9 bases sitting between them.

The chain combines TRBV7-9 with TRBJ1-1, with a weak D call TRBD1 (5 bases). The V end was cut by 5 bases, the J end by 1 base, with 20 bases between. The CDR3 loop spans 17 amino acids. Germline loops: CDR1 SEHNR, CDR2 FQNEAQ (reference sequence). The CDR3 sequence: CASSPQGTLTGNTEAFF. The CDR3 DNA sequence: TGTGCCAGCAGCCCACAAGGGACTTTAACGGGGAACACTGAAGCTTTCTTT.